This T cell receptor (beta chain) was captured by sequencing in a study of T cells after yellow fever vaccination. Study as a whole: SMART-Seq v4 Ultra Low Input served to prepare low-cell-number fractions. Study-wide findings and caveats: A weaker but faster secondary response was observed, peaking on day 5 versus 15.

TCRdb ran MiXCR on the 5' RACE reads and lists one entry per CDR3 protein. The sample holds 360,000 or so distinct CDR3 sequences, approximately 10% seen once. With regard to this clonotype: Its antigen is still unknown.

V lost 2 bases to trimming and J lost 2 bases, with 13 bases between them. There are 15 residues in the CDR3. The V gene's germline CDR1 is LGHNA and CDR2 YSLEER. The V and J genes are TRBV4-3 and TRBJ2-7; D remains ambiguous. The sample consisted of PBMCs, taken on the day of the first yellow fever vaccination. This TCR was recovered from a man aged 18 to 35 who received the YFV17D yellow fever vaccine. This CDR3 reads CASSQQGPPAYEQYF. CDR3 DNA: TGCGCCAGCAGCCAACAAGGTCCTCCAGCCTACGAGCAGTACTTC.